Below are 27 T cell receptor beta chains sequenced from a single sample in a study of shared clonotypes between healthy human individuals. Sequenced by immunoSEQ multiplex PCR; TCRdb stores in-frame clones only, minus some. Among 2,500,000 or so clones, 93% were seen once, and the ten largest hold more than 0.35%. The sequenced sample was naive CD4+ T cells from PBMCs. As for subset: CD45RA+ positively selected. All receptors derive from a man aged 18-30 years in good health. Some clones in this sample may be carry-over from other donors' samples.

The chain carries TRBV5-4 and TRBJ2-2; D is ambiguous. The CDR3 has 16 residues. Germline V lookup: CDR1 SGHNT, CDR2 YYREEE (reference sequence). V shed 1 base and J shed 1 base, with 11 bases lying between them. The CDR3 nucleotides read TGTGCCAGCAGCTTGTTTGCGGTTGTGAACACCGGGGAGCTGTTTTTT. Amino acids: CASSLFAVVNTGELFF.

The J gene is TRBJ1-2, the V gene TRBV28; 8 positions match TRBD1. V gave up 6 bases and J gave up 4 bases; unmatched junction bases: 7. Germline loops: CDR1 MDHEN, CDR2 SYDVKM. This CDR3 spans 14 amino acids. CDR3 nucleotide sequence: TGTGCCAGCAGGCCAGGGGGCGCGGGCTATGGCTACACCTTC. This translates into CASRPGGAGYGYTF.

The V gene is TRBV27, the J gene TRBJ1-3; 9 bases line up with TRBD1. Trimming at V came to 8 bases and at J to 4 bases, leaving 6 bases not matched to a gene. Germline loops: CDR1 MNHEY, CDR2 SMNVEV (reference sequence). The CDR3 runs 14 residues. CDR3 region: CASRTQGAGNTIYF. The CDR3 bases are TGTGCCAGCCGTACACAGGGGGCAGGAAACACCATATATTTT.

The chain recombines TRBV11-3 with TRBJ1-5, with D tentatively TRBD1 (5 bases). This CDR3 is built from 15 residues. The V end lost 5 bases, the J end lost 4 bases, and 15 bases lay between the germline ends. The germline CDR1 and CDR2 sequences are SGHNT and YENEEA. The CDR3 coding sequence is TGTGCCAGCAGCAGAGGGACGGCGGGGAATCAGCCCCAGCATTTT. This translates into CASSRGTAGNQPQHF.

The V and J genes are TRBV11-3 and TRBJ2-5, with 8 bases matching TRBD2. This CDR3 is 14 amino acids long. The V and J ends lost 5 bases and 8 bases, in that order; junction bases with no gene match: 10. Germline loops: CDR1 SGHNT, CDR2 YENEEA. In DNA form, the CDR3 reads TGTGCCAGCAGCCTAAATAGCGGGGTGAATACCCAGTACTTC. This sequence encodes CASSLNSGVNTQYF.

About this clone: Distinct nucleotide sequences in the sample also encode this CDR3. J is TRBJ2-1 and V is TRBV5-1, with D perhaps matching TRBD1 (6 bases). The CDR3 is made up of 14 amino acids. The germline V gene encodes CDR1 SGHRS and CDR2 YFSETQ. Trimming removed 0 bases at V and 4 bases at J, with 8 bases between. The CDR3 here is CASSLGQAYNEQFF. CDR3 DNA: TGCGCCAGCAGCTTGGGACAGGCGTACAATGAGCAGTTCTTC.

V and J are TRBV19 and TRBJ1-5, with D unclear. CDR1 is LNHDA and CDR2 is SQIVND in the germline V gene (reference sequence). V was pared by 1 base and J by 7 bases, with 29 bases between. The CDR3 has 20 amino acids. CDR3 nucleotides: TGTGCCAGTAGTATAGGCTGGTTCGGGGAAGGATACCTGAATAGGCAGCCCCAGCATTTT. It specifies CASSIGWFGEGYLNRQPQHF.

The V call is TRBV10-3, the J call TRBJ2-7; 8 nucleotides match TRBD2. Germline assignment: CDR1 ENHRY and CDR2 SYGVKD. The CDR3 has 14 residues. After removal of 6 bases from V and 0 bases from J, the junction contained 4 bases not matched to a gene. Here the CDR3 DNA reads TGTGCCATCAGGCCGGGACTAGGCTCCTACGAGCAGTACTTC. Its translation is CAIRPGLGSYEQYF.

With regard to this clone: The same CDR3 also results from other DNA sequences found in this sample. The rearrangement links TRBV11-2 to TRBJ2-7; 7 positions match TRBD2. The CDR3 consists of 13 residues. V lost 0 bases to trimming and J lost 6 bases; unmatched junction nucleotides: 2. Germline assignment: CDR1 SGHAT and CDR2 FQNNGV. The CDR3 region is CASSLDRGGEQYF. The CDR3 region has the DNA TGTGCCAGCAGCTTAGATCGCGGGGGCGAGCAGTACTTC.

As regards this clone: Other DNA sequences within the sample encode an identical CDR3. The chain is built from TRBV11-1 and TRBJ1-1; D remains ambiguous. The V and J ends lost 5 bases and 1 base respectively, with 8 bases between them. Germline loops: CDR1 SGHAT, CDR2 FQDESV (reference sequence). This CDR3 region has 13 residues. The CDR3 DNA reads TGTGCCAGCAGCCTGGGTCGGAACACTGAAGCTTTCTTT. Translated: CASSLGRNTEAFF.

The J gene is TRBJ2-2, the V gene TRBV6-1; 10 positions agree with TRBD1. The V and J ends lost 4 bases and 6 bases, in that order; junction bases with no gene match: 8. The V gene's germline CDR1 is MNHNS and CDR2 SASEGT. The CDR3 contains 16 residues. The CDR3 sequence is CASSGAGTGDAGELFF. DNA of the CDR3: TGTGCCAGCAGTGGGGCCGGGACAGGGGATGCCGGGGAGCTGTTTTTT.

The V call is TRBV27, the J call TRBJ2-1; 12 bases fit TRBD2. In germline, CDR1 is MNHEY, CDR2 SMNVEV (reference sequence). This CDR3 region has 19 residues. Trimming took 3 bases from V and 1 from J; bases not matched to a gene: 10. The CDR3 DNA is TGTGCCAGCAGTTTGTTCCCCCCCGGACTAGCGGGATCCTACAATGAGCAGTTCTTC. Translation gives CASSLFPPGLAGSYNEQFF.

A remark on this clone: In the same sample, other DNA sequences code for this CDR3. V gene TRBV27 combines with J gene TRBJ2-7; TRBD2 matches at 12 bases. Germline trimming cut 5 bases from V and 6 bases from J; bases unmatched to any gene: 5. Germline CDR1 MNHEY, CDR2 SMNVEV (reference sequence). The CDR3 has 14 residues. CDR3 amino acids: CASSLLAGGGEQYF. In DNA form, the CDR3 reads TGTGCCAGCAGTCTGCTAGCGGGAGGGGGCGAGCAGTACTTC.

In DNA, the CDR3 is TGTGCCAGCAGTTTATGGGGTGACACCATATATTTT. It encodes CASSLWGDTIYF. The chain is built from TRBV28 and TRBJ1-3; D not resolved. The germline V and J ends were trimmed by 0 bases and 8 bases, with 5 bases remaining between them. The CDR3 length is 12 residues. CDR1 and CDR2 from the germline V gene are MDHEN and SYDVKM. Complete variable domain (other parts from reference TRBV28 and TRBJ1-3): DVKVTQSSRYLVKRTGEKVFLECVQDMDHENMFWYRQDPGLGLRLIYFSYDVKMKEKGDIPEGYSVSREKKERFSLILESASTNQTSMYLCASSLWGDTIYFGEGSWLTVV.

The J gene is TRBJ2-7, the V gene TRBV5-1, with D perhaps assigned TRBD1 or TRBD2 (5 bases each). V was shortened by 4 bases and J by 5 bases, with 31 bases between the two germline ends. CDR1 and CDR2 from the germline V gene are SGHRS and YFSETQ. The CDR3 sequence is 19 residues long. The CDR3 spells CASSKDRRGRVEKRNEQYF. For the CDR3, the DNA is TGCGCCAGCAGCAAGGATCGCCGGGGACGGGTAGAAAAACGGAACGAGCAGTACTTC.

V usage is TRBV7-5 and J usage is TRBJ1-1. TRBV7-5 is a pseudogene segment. The CDR3 consists of 15 residues. The CDR3 spells CARSWYSPRLTEAFF. DNA for the CDR3: TGTGCCAGAAGCTGGTACTCACCCCGGCTGACTGAAGCTTTCTTT.

J is TRBJ2-5 and V is TRBV5-4, with 7 bases lining up with TRBD2. Trimming took 3 bases from V and 4 from J; bases not matched to a gene: 6. This CDR3 has 14 residues. Germline loops: CDR1 SGHNT, CDR2 YYREEE (reference sequence). This CDR3 reads CASSSAGVPETQYF. In nucleotides, the CDR3 is TGTGCCAGCAGCTCCGCGGGGGTCCCAGAGACCCAGTACTTC.

V and J are TRBV5-1 and TRBJ2-3, with 14 bases aligning to TRBD2. Trimming removed 0 bases from V and 4 bases from J; junction bases left unmatched: 7. The CDR3 has 18 residues. Germline V CDR1 and CDR2: SGHRS, YFSETQ. DNA of the CDR3: TGCGCCAGCAGCTTGGGACTAGCGGGAGGGCCGATCCCAGATACGCAGTATTTT. This sequence encodes CASSLGLAGGPIPDTQYF.

As DNA, the CDR3 is TGTGCCAGCAGCAAATCGGCGCGGGAATTCTCTGGGGCCAACGTCCTGACTTTC. It is translated as CASSKSAREFSGANVLTF. The V call is TRBV21-1, the J call TRBJ2-6; the table's D call, TRBD2, was not checked against the DNA. TRBV21-1 corresponds to a pseudogene. The CDR3 totals 18 residues.

This chain joins TRBV30 and TRBJ2-6; 7 bases map to TRBD1. This CDR3 region has 17 residues. Germline CDR1 GTSNPN, CDR2 SVGIG (reference sequence). J gave up 1 base and V 1 base, and 7 bases lay outside the gene matches. In DNA, the CDR3 is TGTGCCTGGAGTGCCGGGACAGTGTCATCTGGGGCCAACGTCCTGACTTTC. Residues: CAWSAGTVSSGANVLTF.

This clone was found a few times. This rearrangement joins TRBV10-3 to TRBJ1-5, with D unclear. V shed 0 bases and J shed 0 bases, with 9 bases lying between them. The CDR3 has 16 residues. CDR1 ENHRY and CDR2 SYGVKD come from the germline V gene. The CDR3 DNA reads TGTGCCATCAGTGAGTCGGGTCCTTATAGCAATCAGCCCCAGCATTTT. It codes for CAISESGPYSNQPQHF.

The V call is TRBV6-6, the J call TRBJ2-7; 8 bases line up with TRBD2. Germline CDR1 reads MNHNY; CDR2 reads SVGAGI (reference sequence). This CDR3 spans 16 amino acids. J was trimmed by 2 bases and V by 2 bases; bases with no gene match: 8. The DNA for the CDR3 is TGTGCCAGCAGTTACATTCGACTAGCGAGCACCTACGAGCAGTACTTC. Residues: CASSYIRLASTYEQYF.

This clone has just one count. The V and J genes are TRBV30 and TRBJ2-5, with TRBD2 identical over 11 bases. The DNA end is a closer match to TRBJ2-7, so the J assignment may be wrong. Germline-derived CDR1 and CDR2 are GTSNPN and SVGIG (reference sequence). CDR3 length: 17 amino acids. CDR3 sequence (DNA): TGTGCCTGGGGGCCCAGGCCGGGACTAGCGGATTCCTACGAGCAGTACTTC. Amino acids: CAWGPRPGLADSYEQYF.

This rearrangement joins TRBV7-2 to TRBJ2-3; D is uncertain. Germline assignment: CDR1 SGHTA and CDR2 FQGNSA. Trimming cost V 1 base and J 0 bases, with 8 bases left between them. CDR3 length: 15 residues. The CDR3 coding sequence is TGTGCCAGCAGCTTAGTGACGGCTAGCACAGATACGCAGTATTTT. Translation: CASSLVTASTDTQYF.

The CDR3, as DNA: TGCGCCAGCAGCCTTTCGACAGGGGCGGGGTATGGCTACACCTTC. This sequence encodes CASSLSTGAGYGYTF. The rearrangement links TRBV5-1 to TRBJ1-2; 8 nucleotides align to TRBD1. The germline V gene encodes CDR1 SGHRS and CDR2 YFSETQ. The CDR3 loop spans 15 amino acids. With 4 bases clipped from V and 5 bases from J, the junction kept 10 bases outside the gene matches.

The J gene is TRBJ1-5, the V gene TRBV4-2, with D perhaps TRBD1 (6 bases). Germline V gene lookup returns CDR1 LGHNA and CDR2 YNFKEQ. V was pared by 0 bases and J by 7 bases, with 19 bases between. CDR3 size: 17 residues. The CDR3 DNA sequence: TGTGCCAGCAGCCAAGAACGGACAGTTGGTTGGGCACAGCCCCAGCATTTT. Protein: CASSQERTVGWAQPQHF.

The rearrangement links TRBV4-1 to TRBJ1-3; D gene unclear. V was pared by 0 bases and J by 7 bases, with 13 bases between. This CDR3 spans 15 amino acids. The germline CDR1 and CDR2 sequences are MGHRA and YSYEKL. CDR3 DNA sequence: TGCGCCAGCAGCCAAGAGAGGCCGGGAAGGAACACCATATATTTT. Its protein is CASSQERPGRNTIYF.